One sample yielded the 9 T cell receptor beta chains listed below, sequenced in a study of Ad26.COV2.S vaccination and SARS-CoV-2 variants. Treatment of the sample: approximately 18 received Ad26.COV2.S at low or high dose, single or two shots; several received placebo; per-sample allocation not given. The samples were gathered on day 63 after the first injection of vaccine or placebo. Profiled with immunoSEQ multiplex PCR; TCRdb holds only in-frame clones, not every one. The sample has around 310,000 clones, almost 90% seen once. Sequences were derived from peripheral blood, sampled in a trial of Ad26.COV2.S vaccine versus placebo. These receptors were collected from a person between 18 and 65 years old who received the Ad26.COV2.S COVID-19 vaccine or a placebo.

The V gene is TRBV25-1, the J gene TRBJ2-7; D is uncertain. The CDR3 consists of 11 residues. V was shortened by 5 bases and J by 3 bases, with 5 bases between the two germline ends. Germline CDR1 MGHDK, CDR2 SYGVNS. CDR3 loop: CASSLNYEQYF. In DNA form, the CDR3 reads TGTGCCAGCAGTCTCAACTACGAGCAGTACTTC.

The chain has TRBV7-2 and TRBJ2-1; D unclear. V lost 1 base and J 6 bases, leaving 10 bases between the germline ends. The CDR3 spans 14 residues. Germline CDR1 SGHTA, CDR2 FQGNSA. CDR3 sequence (DNA): TGTGCCAGCAGCTTAGGGCCACTAATCAATGAGCAGTTCTTC. Translation gives CASSLGPLINEQFF.

This sequence joins TRBV7-2 and TRBJ1-1; D ambiguous. Germline V CDR1 and CDR2: SGHTA, FQGNSA. Trimming pared 1 base from V and 1 base from J, leaving 10 bases between. The CDR3 is 15 residues long. The chain's CDR3 is CASSLVETGNTEAFF. DNA for the CDR3: TGTGCCAGCAGCTTAGTCGAGACGGGGAACACTGAAGCTTTCTTT.

This clone was seen only once. V and J are TRBV4-1 and TRBJ1-5; 9 nucleotides line up with TRBD1. The CDR3 is made up of 15 amino acids. Germline V gene sequence: CDR1 MGHRA, CDR2 YSYEKL. V shed 0 bases, J shed 6 bases, and the junction held 3 bases outside the gene matches. CDR3 region: CASSQDGQGSQPQHF. DNA for the CDR3: TGCGCCAGCAGCCAAGACGGACAGGGGAGTCAGCCCCAGCATTTT.

The rearrangement joins TRBV3-1 (or the pseudogene TRBV3-2) to TRBJ2-5; D gene unclear. The CDR3 has 14 amino acids. CDR1 LGHDT and CDR2 YNNKEL come from the germline V gene (reference sequence). The V gene lost 4 bases and the J gene lost 0 bases, with 9 bases spanning the gap. CDR3 in amino acids: CASSPSLYQETQYF. The CDR3 DNA reads TGTGCCAGCAGCCCATCATTGTACCAAGAGACCCAGTACTTC.

This clone occurred once. This chain joins TRBV5-1 and TRBJ2-1; possibly TRBD1 for D (7 bases). Trimming took off 0 bases at V and 2 bases at J, with 15 bases between the two ends. This CDR3 spans 17 amino acids. Germline V gene sequence: CDR1 SGHRS, CDR2 YFSETQ. The CDR3 region has the DNA TGCGCCAGCAGCTTGGGCCAGGGGGGTTGGACCTACAATGAGCAGTTCTTC. Protein: CASSLGQGGWTYNEQFF.

This clone was seen a single time. This sequence joins TRBV3-1 (or the pseudogene TRBV3-2) and TRBJ1-2; D is unclear. The germline V gene has CDR1 LGHDT and CDR2 YNNKEL (reference sequence). The CDR3 length is 13 residues. Trimming took off 6 bases at V and 2 bases at J, with 10 bases between the two ends. The CDR3, as DNA: TGTGCCAGCAGACACGGGTCCAACTATGGCTACACCTTC. This sequence encodes CASRHGSNYGYTF.

Remarks on this clone: At the DNA level, this CDR3 is encoded by other sequences in the same sample as well. Written as DNA, the CDR3 is TGTGCCAGCTCCTCCGTGAACACTGAAGCTTTCTTT. As protein: CASSSVNTEAFF. This chain joins TRBV18 and TRBJ1-1; D call uncertain. The CDR3 consists of 12 residues. The V gene's germline CDR1 is KGHSH and CDR2 LQKENI. Trimming left V 6 bases short and J 0 bases short, with 5 bases between.

In this sample, this clone turned up once. V gene TRBV27 combines with J gene TRBJ2-2; 7 bases are shared with TRBD1. Germline V CDR1 and CDR2: MNHEY, SMNVEV (reference sequence). CDR3 length: 16 residues. Trimming took 6 bases from V and 0 from J; bases not matched to a gene: 7. The CDR3: CASRTTGTANTGELFF. The CDR3 DNA reads TGTGCCAGCAGAACTACCGGGACAGCGAACACCGGGGAGCTGTTTTTT.